The 30 T cell receptor beta chains given below trace back to one sample, sequenced in a study of blood T cell repertoires in COVID-19. TCRdb keeps only in-frame clones here, not all; method: immunoSEQ multiplex PCR. The sample includes 150,000 to 200,000 clones, 82% of them seen just once. The sequenced sample consisted of PBMCs or T cells enriched from blood (not recorded which). The receptors shown here come from a woman between 55 and 75 years old with acute COVID-19.

This clone was counted many times. This chain connects TRBV2 to TRBJ2-2; 8 bases are a match to TRBD1. V trimming: 3 bases; J trimming: 6 bases; junction bases outside the gene matches: 6. The CDR3 totals 15 residues. CDR1 and CDR2 (germline): SNHLY, FYNNEI. CDR3 DNA: TGTGCCAGCAGTGAGGCAGGGGGCGCATCCGGGGAGCTGTTTTTT. This sequence encodes CASSEAGGASGELFF.

The chain uses TRBV4-3 and TRBJ2-7; 8 bases match TRBD1. Germline CDR1 reads LGHNA; CDR2 reads YSLEER. V was clipped by 0 bases and J by 1 base; unmatched bases: 5. The CDR3 loop spans 16 amino acids. CDR3 region: CASSQDGRGRSYEQYF. The CDR3 DNA reads as TGCGCCAGCAGCCAAGACGGCAGGGGGCGGTCCTACGAGCAGTACTTC.

The chain has TRBV5-1 and TRBJ2-3; TRBD1 agrees at 9 bases. This CDR3 has 13 residues. Per the germline V gene, CDR1 is SGHRS and CDR2 is YFSETQ. V shed 4 bases, J shed 6 bases, and the junction held 3 bases outside the gene matches. The CDR3 loop is CASSRQGGDTQYF. As DNA, the CDR3 is TGCGCCAGCAGCAGACAGGGGGGCGATACGCAGTATTTT.

The chain uses TRBV24-1 and TRBJ1-1, with D unresolved. Germline lookup yields CDR1 KGHDR and CDR2 SFDVKD. The V end was cut by 3 bases, the J end by 10 bases, with 20 bases between. The CDR3 covers 15 residues. The CDR3 loop is CATSDGHKGVQGAFF. The CDR3 region has the DNA TGTGCCACCAGTGATGGTCACAAGGGAGTCCAAGGAGCTTTCTTT.

The chain is built from TRBV9 and TRBJ2-3; 12 nucleotides line up with TRBD2. The junction had 14 bases not matched to a gene; V was cut back by 4 bases and J by 11 bases. Germline CDR1 and CDR2: SGDLS and YYNGEE. This CDR3 spans 16 amino acids. The CDR3 spells CASSLTERTSGVEQYF. The CDR3 coding sequence is TGTGCCAGCAGCCTCACCGAAAGGACTAGCGGGGTAGAGCAGTATTTT.

This chain uses TRBV5-4 with TRBJ1-1; 12 nucleotides align to TRBD1. V shed 3 bases, J shed 12 bases, and the junction held 9 bases outside the gene matches. Germline CDR1 and CDR2: SGHNT and YYREEE (reference sequence). CDR3 length: 14 amino acids. CDR3 in amino acids: CASSWDRGQGMTFF. The CDR3 region has the DNA TGTGCCAGCAGCTGGGACAGGGGGCAAGGAATGACTTTCTTT. Complete variable domain (other parts from reference TRBV5-4 and TRBJ1-1): ETGVTQSPTHLIKTRGQQVTLRCSSQSGHNTVSWYQQALGQGPQFIFQYYREEENGRGNFPPRFSGLQFPNYSSELNVNALELDDSALYLCASSWDRGQGMTFFGQGTRLTVV.

The chain has TRBV10-1 and TRBJ2-5; possibly TRBD2 for D (5 bases). Germline values: CDR1 WNHNN, CDR2 SYGVQD (reference sequence). This CDR3 has 14 amino acids. V was shortened by 5 bases and J by 5 bases, with 15 bases between the two germline ends. DNA of the CDR3: TGCGCCAGCAGTTTGGACTCTTCTCGGGAGACCCAGTACTTC. It codes for CASSLDSSRETQYF.

Only a few counts were recorded for this clone. V usage is TRBV19 and J usage is TRBJ1-1; TRBD1 matches at 9 bases. Losses at the gene ends were 9 bases for V and 1 base for J; bases not matched to a gene: 12. Germline CDR1 is LNHDA and CDR2 is SQIVND (reference sequence). This CDR3 region has 16 residues. The CDR3, as DNA: TGTGCCAGCCGAACAGGGGGCCTTCTTCAGAACACTGAAGCTTTCTTT. It encodes CASRTGGLLQNTEAFF. The complete variable domain, with remaining parts taken from reference TRBV19 and TRBJ1-1, reads DGGITQSPKYLFRKEGQNVTLSCEQNLNHDAMYWYRQDPGQGLRLIYYSQIVNDFQKGDIAEGYSVSREKKESFPLTVTSAQKNPTAFYLCASRTGGLLQNTEAFFGQGTRLTVV.

This chain links TRBV7-8 with TRBJ2-7; D perhaps matches TRBD1 (6 bases). Trimming took 3 bases from V and 1 from J, leaving 10 bases between them. Germline CDR1 reads SGHVS; CDR2 reads FQNEAQ. This CDR3 spans 14 amino acids. The CDR3 DNA is TGTGCCAGCAGCTTTCAGGACAGATCCTACGAGCAGTACGTC. Its translation: CASSFQDRSYEQYV.

This chain links TRBV28 with TRBJ2-1; 9 bases agree with TRBD1. Trimming removed 5 bases from V and 3 bases from J; junction bases left unmatched: 5. CDR3 length: 15 amino acids. Germline V gives CDR1 MDHEN, CDR2 SYDVKM. The CDR3 coding sequence is TGTGCCAGCAGTACCCAGGGACAGGGCTACAATGAGCAGTTCTTC. It codes for CASSTQGQGYNEQFF. Drawing the rest from reference TRBV28 and TRBJ2-1, the complete variable domain is DVKVTQSSRYLVKRTGEKVFLECVQDMDHENMFWYRQDPGLGLRLIYFSYDVKMKEKGDIPEGYSVSREKKERFSLILESASTNQTSMYLCASSTQGQGYNEQFFGPGTRLTVL.

The chain recombines TRBV6-2 or TRBV6-3 with TRBJ2-1; TRBD2 aligns across 11 bases. Germline CDR1 is MNHEY and CDR2 is SVGEGT. The length of the CDR3 is 16 residues. The junction had 9 bases not matched to a gene; V was cut back by 2 bases and J by 9 bases. The CDR3 bases are TGTGCCAGCAGTTACCTTCGTCGGCTAGCGGGGGGTGAGCAGTTCTTC. Its protein is CASSYLRRLAGGEQFF.

The CDR3 protein is CASSVTDGNNEKLFF. In DNA, the CDR3 is TGTGCCAGCAGCGTAACAGACGGGAATAATGAAAAACTGTTTTTT. The chain employs TRBV9 and TRBJ1-4; D remains ambiguous. V was cut by 1 base and J by 4 bases, with 11 bases left in between. The CDR3 totals 15 residues. CDR1 is SGDLS, CDR2 YYNGEE, per germline.

The rearrangement joins TRBV3-1 (or the pseudogene TRBV3-2) to TRBJ1-6, with no clear D. The CDR3 has 16 amino acids. Germline assignment: CDR1 LGHDT and CDR2 YNNKEL (reference sequence). The germline V and J ends were trimmed by 2 bases and 9 bases, with 17 bases remaining between them. The CDR3, as DNA: TGTGCCAGCAGCCAACAGTCAGTCGTCCGCCGTTCACCCCTCCACTTT. It codes for CASSQQSVVRRSPLHF.

This chain joins TRBV9 and TRBJ2-3, with D unresolved. This CDR3 is 15 amino acids long. Trimming took 1 base from V and 2 from J, leaving 11 bases between them. The V gene's germline CDR1 is SGDLS and CDR2 YYNGEE. For the CDR3, the DNA is TGTGCCAGCAGCGTATCGGTGCGGAACACAGATACGCAGTATTTT. Translated, it gives CASSVSVRNTDTQYF.

V gene TRBV4-3 combines with J gene TRBJ2-3; TRBD2 agrees at 13 bases. With V trimmed by 2 bases and J by 1 base, 3 bases remained unmatched. The length of the CDR3 is 17 residues. CDR1 LGHNA and CDR2 YSLEER come from the germline V gene. The CDR3 region is CASSQLGTSGGTDTQYF. As DNA, the CDR3 is TGCGCCAGCAGCCAACTTGGGACTAGCGGGGGCACAGATACGCAGTATTTT.

This clone turned up a few times. One end of the junction fails to match germline, which may point to a read error. The chain carries TRBV6-1 and TRBJ2-1; 13 positions match TRBD2. CDR3 length: 16 residues. Germline V gene data show CDR1 as MNHNS and CDR2 as SASEGT. CDR3 loop: CASSQARTSGRNEQFF. The CDR3 DNA follows: TGTGCCAGCAGTCAAGCCAGGACTAGCGGGAGAAATGAGCAGTTCTTC.

CDR3 DNA sequence: TGCGCCAGCAGCCAGAGGCCGCGGAATTCACCCCTCCACTTT. This sequence encodes CASSQRPRNSPLHF. The J gene is TRBJ1-6, the V gene TRBV4-3; no clear D. CDR3 length equals 14 residues. In germline, CDR1 is LGHNA, CDR2 YSLEER. Trimming removed 3 bases at V and 7 bases at J, with 10 bases between.

Points on this clone: One end of the junction does not line up with germline, which may come from a read error. V gene TRBV13 combines with J gene TRBJ1-3; the D is unclear. CDR3 size: 13 residues. Germline loops: CDR1 PRHDT, CDR2 FYEKMQ (reference sequence). The CDR3 spells CSSSSRTGNTIYF. The CDR3 DNA sequence: TGTTCCAGCAGCTCCCGAACAGGAAACACCATATATTTT.

The rearrangement joins TRBV14 to TRBJ2-5, with 13 bases aligning to TRBD2. Unmatched junction bases numbered 6, after V lost 3 bases and J lost 5 bases. The CDR3 totals 16 residues. The germline CDR1 and CDR2 sequences are SGHDN and FVKESK. CDR3 nucleotides: TGTGCCAGCAGCCAGCTGGGACTAGCGGGGTATGAGACCCAGTACTTC. This translates into CASSQLGLAGYETQYF.

The chain recombines TRBV3-1 (or the pseudogene TRBV3-2) with TRBJ2-2; TRBD2 agrees at 14 bases. The J segment lost 6 bases and the V segment lost 7 bases, leaving 4 bases of the junction unmatched. The CDR3 is 15 amino acids. Germline CDR1 reads LGHDT; CDR2 reads YNNKEL (reference sequence). CDR3 sequence reads: CASIGLAGGAGELFF. DNA for the CDR3: TGTGCCAGCATCGGACTAGCGGGGGGCGCCGGGGAGCTGTTTTTT.

This chain links TRBV25-1 with TRBJ2-7; D uncertain. Germline V gene data show CDR1 as MGHDK and CDR2 as SYGVNS. The CDR3 extends over 14 amino acids. Deletions cut 6 bases from V and 6 bases from J, with 18 bases between. In DNA, the CDR3 is TGTGCCAGCAGCAGAAGTATACCGCCTGCCGAGCAGTACTTC. Translated, it gives CASSRSIPPAEQYF.

This clone was seen a single time. The chain has TRBV21-1 and TRBJ1-2; the table's D call, TRBD1, was not checked against the DNA. TRBV21-1 is deemed a pseudogene. The CDR3 covers 12 residues. CDR3 residues: CARDRVPRGYTF. The CDR3 DNA reads TGTGCCCGGGACAGGGTTCCCAGGGGCTACACCTTC.

V gene TRBV12-3 or TRBV12-4 combines with J gene TRBJ2-3; D not resolved. The CDR3 contains 13 residues. V was trimmed by 3 bases and J by 2 bases, leaving 6 bases between them. The CDR3 region is CASSFVSTDTQYF. The CDR3 DNA is TGTGCCAGCAGTTTCGTCTCCACAGATACGCAGTATTTT.

This clone has more than one count but fewer than ten. This chain joins TRBV7-8 and TRBJ2-2, with 12 bases fitting TRBD2. This CDR3 spans 16 amino acids. CDR1 is SGHVS, CDR2 FQNEAQ, per germline. The V segment lost 6 bases and the J segment 7 bases; nucleotides outside the gene matches: 9. The CDR3: CASSQRLAGAVGELFF. The CDR3 DNA is TGTGCCAGCAGTCAACGACTAGCGGGGGCCGTCGGGGAGCTGTTTTTT.

The rearrangement joins TRBV29-1 to TRBJ2-3; D is ambiguous. The CDR3 runs to 12 residues. Germline V gene lookup returns CDR1 SQVTM and CDR2 ANQGSEA. Trimming took off 3 bases at V and 1 base at J, with 5 bases between the two ends. The CDR3, as DNA: TGCAGCGTTGATCCGGGCACAGATACGCAGTATTTT. This sequence encodes CSVDPGTDTQYF.

The chain couples TRBV28 to TRBJ2-5, with no clear D. Germline loops: CDR1 MDHEN, CDR2 SYDVKM. The CDR3 runs 13 residues. V was shortened by 7 bases and J by 1 base, with 10 bases between the two germline ends. Here the CDR3 reads CASNLPGQETQYF. The CDR3 nucleotides are TGTGCCAGCAACCTGCCGGGCCAAGAGACCCAGTACTTC.

This chain uses TRBV4-2 with TRBJ2-4; the D is unclear. The CDR3 is 14 amino acids. CDR1 is LGHNA and CDR2 is YNFKEQ in the germline V gene. The germline V and J ends were trimmed by 5 bases and 2 bases, with 10 bases remaining between them. The CDR3 spells CASSTTSTKNIQYF. The CDR3 coding sequence is TGTGCCAGCAGCACCACCTCTACCAAAAACATTCAGTACTTC.

The V gene is TRBV6-4, the J gene TRBJ2-1; TRBD2 matches at 9 bases. The trim removed 6 bases at V and 4 bases at J, leaving 7 bases unmatched. Looked up from germline, CDR1 is MRHNA and CDR2 is SNTAGT. This CDR3 is 15 amino acids long. This CDR3 reads CASRPQAGGYNEQFF. The CDR3 region has the DNA TGTGCCAGCAGACCCCAAGCGGGGGGATACAATGAGCAGTTCTTC.

A single count supports this clone. The chain links TRBV19 to TRBJ2-4; 12 bases map to TRBD2. The CDR3 has 18 amino acids. CDR1 LNHDA and CDR2 SQIVND come from the germline V gene (reference sequence). Losses at the gene ends were 7 bases for V and 1 base for J; bases not matched to a gene: 11. The CDR3 protein is CASTPGASGRGAKNIQYF. The CDR3 DNA sequence: TGTGCCAGTACCCCAGGTGCTAGCGGGAGGGGGGCCAAAAACATTCAGTACTTC.

V is TRBV20-1 and J is TRBJ1-2; D unclear. The V gene lost 3 bases and the J gene lost 5 bases, with 7 bases spanning the gap. Germline V gene lookup returns CDR1 DFQATT and CDR2 SNEGSKA (reference sequence). The CDR3 contains 11 residues. CDR3 DNA: TGCAGTGCTAGTCTCGGGTATGGCTACACCTTC. Translation: CSASLGYGYTF.